This TCR beta chain derives from a study of HIV-infected patients and healthy controls. Roughly three months, about 14 weeks, into antiretroviral therapy, follow-up blood was collected. The repertoire came from unfractionated whole blood and reflected all unsorted peripheral T cells. Germline CDR1 is DFQATT and CDR2 is SNEGSKA (reference sequence). V lost 8 bases, J lost 4 bases, and 15 bases stayed unmatched. The CDR3 spans 16 residues. Reverse transcription used 450 to 650 ng RNA and constant-region primers for alpha and beta. Each of the alpha and beta chains got its own library through chain-specific third strand synthesis with indices. In TCRdb, the 5' RACE reads were re-called with MiXCR into one record per CDR3 protein. Of about 10,000 distinct CDR3 sequences in the sample, nearly 6% were seen once. This clonotype was recorded at least ten times.

The receptor comes from an adult with HIV infection. The donor label of this sample is uncertain. The input for sequencing was blood, taken during antiretroviral therapy. The rearrangement uses TRBV20-1 and TRBJ2-3, with 10 bases identical to TRBD2. CDR3 nucleotides: TGCAGTTGTGGCCAGCGGGGGGGCCCCCGGCCAGATACGCAGTATTTT. Translation: CSCGQRGGPRPDTQYF.